The 15 T cell receptor beta chains given below trace back to one sample, sequenced in a study of TIL therapy for anti-PD-1-resistant metastatic lung cancer (dated by TCRdb to the early 2020s). According to the study, the label for this sample's time point signals: pre-treatment sample, taken before nivolumab and TIL therapy. Using bias-controlled multiplex PCR with the immunoSEQ v3 hsTCRB kit, the TCR beta CDR3 regions were amplified from genomic DNA. Sourced from immuneACCESS, this table was stored by TCRdb with only in-frame sequences that have V and J called. A share of the clones is absent; for the studies checked, an unresolved V gene accounts for under half, and the remainder has no known explanation. This sample lists tens of thousands of clones; about 70% were detected once. The ten largest clones add up to less than 2% of the sample. Here the sequenced sample was blood, taken at baseline. Receptors originate from a person aged 25 to 85 with non-small cell lung cancer.

The rearrangement joins TRBV2 to TRBJ2-1; the D gene is possibly TRBD2 (6 bases). V was clipped by 7 bases and J by 6 bases, with 10 bases between them. Germline-derived CDR1 and CDR2 are SNHLY and FYNNEI. The CDR3 is 12 residues long. The CDR3 DNA is TGTGCCAGCATGGCGACTAGCAATGAGCAGTTCTTC. The encoded protein is CASMATSNEQFF.

The rearrangement uses TRBV5-1 and TRBJ1-1; D remains ambiguous. The length of the CDR3 is 13 residues. CDR1 SGHRS and CDR2 YFSETQ come from the germline V gene. V dropped 5 bases and J dropped 2 bases, with 10 bases sitting between them. The CDR3 sequence: CASRTQLNTEAFF. As DNA, the CDR3 is TGCGCCAGCAGAACCCAGCTAAACACTGAAGCTTTCTTT.

V and J are TRBV28 and TRBJ1-1; D is unclear. Germline CDR1 and CDR2: MDHEN and SYDVKM. This CDR3 comprises 12 residues. The V end was cut by 0 bases, the J end by 7 bases, with 6 bases between. This chain's CDR3 is CASSLWADEAFF. The CDR3 DNA reads as TGTGCCAGCAGTTTATGGGCAGATGAAGCTTTCTTT.

V and J are TRBV11-1 and TRBJ2-7; tentative D call: TRBD2 (6 bases). Per germline, CDR1 SGHAT and CDR2 FQDESV (reference sequence). This CDR3 has 17 residues. V shed 2 bases and J shed 2 bases, with 19 bases lying between them. The CDR3 loop is CASSLSLGLGGTYEQYF. The DNA of the CDR3 is TGTGCCAGCAGCTTAAGCCTCGGGTTGGGGGGTACCTACGAGCAGTACTTC. Complete variable domain (other parts from reference TRBV11-1 and TRBJ2-7): EAEVAQSPRYKITEKSQAVAFWCDPISGHATLYWYRQILGQGPELLVQFQDESVVDDSQLPKDRFSAERLKGVDSTLKIQPAELGDSAMYLCASSLSLGLGGTYEQYFGPGTRLTVT.

The chain combines TRBV29-1 with TRBJ2-7; D gene unclear. Germline loops: CDR1 SQVTM, CDR2 ANQGSEA. This CDR3 is 13 amino acids long. The ends were cut back, 5 bases at V and 2 bases at J, with 13 bases in the middle. CDR3 sequence: CSVFRPNTYEQYF. CDR3 nucleotide sequence: TGCAGCGTTTTCCGACCTAATACCTACGAGCAGTACTTC.

The chain has TRBV4-3 and TRBJ2-3; D gene unclear. V was pared by 1 base and J by 0 bases, with 26 bases between. The germline CDR1 and CDR2 sequences are LGHNA and YSLEER. The CDR3 loop spans 21 amino acids. The DNA of the CDR3 is TGCGCCAGCAGCCAAGGCCAACCCACCACCCACCTAGACCGTAGCACAGATACGCAGTATTTT. It codes for CASSQGQPTTHLDRSTDTQYF.

The rearrangement joins TRBV28 to TRBJ1-5; 11 bases map to TRBD1. This CDR3 is 14 amino acids long. Germline V gene data show CDR1 as MDHEN and CDR2 as SYDVKM. With V trimmed by 6 bases and J by 6 bases, 4 bases remained unmatched. The CDR3 spells CASSLDRGLQPQHF. For the CDR3, the DNA is TGTGCCAGCAGCCTGGACAGGGGGCTTCAGCCCCAGCATTTT.

This clone was detected only a few times. This chain links TRBV9 with TRBJ1-1; D is ambiguous. Germline V gene data show CDR1 as SGDLS and CDR2 as YYNGEE. The CDR3 has 13 residues. Trimming took off 0 bases at V and 6 bases at J, with 9 bases between the two ends. The CDR3 protein is CASSVGSVAEAFF. CDR3 coding DNA: TGTGCCAGCAGCGTAGGGTCCGTCGCTGAAGCTTTCTTT.

The V and J genes are TRBV5-4 and TRBJ2-7; 7 positions agree with TRBD1. Trimming removed 0 bases from V and 7 bases from J; junction bases left unmatched: 16. The V gene's germline CDR1 is SGHNT and CDR2 YYREEE (reference sequence). The CDR3 covers 17 residues. Here the CDR3 reads CASSLGTGKVFWREQYF. In DNA, the CDR3 is TGTGCCAGCAGCTTGGGGACAGGAAAAGTTTTCTGGAGGGAGCAGTACTTC.

This chain joins TRBV11-2 and TRBJ2-3, with 7 positions matching TRBD1. After removal of 4 bases from V and 3 bases from J, the junction contained 7 bases not matched to a gene. This CDR3 comprises 15 residues. Germline V gene sequence: CDR1 SGHAT, CDR2 FQNNGV. The CDR3 DNA follows: TGTGCCAGCAGCTCACCAACAGGGGTTACAGATACGCAGTATTTT. Translated, it gives CASSSPTGVTDTQYF.

The genes are TRBV4-3 and TRBJ2-6, with D maybe TRBD1 (5 bases). Germline CDR1 and CDR2: LGHNA and YSLEER. The germline V and J ends were trimmed by 1 base and 0 bases, with 7 bases remaining between them. The CDR3 length is 16 residues. The CDR3 DNA reads TGCGCCAGCAGCCAAGGACAGTTCTCTGGGGCCAACGTCCTGACTTTC. Its protein is CASSQGQFSGANVLTF.

The chain has TRBV7-9 and TRBJ2-1; perhaps TRBD2 as D (8 bases). The CDR3 sequence is 16 residues long. From germline, CDR1 is SEHNR and CDR2 FQNEAQ (reference sequence). V lost 3 bases and J 6 bases, leaving 18 bases between the germline ends. The CDR3 here is CASSFDTGAGGNEQFF. The CDR3 DNA sequence: TGTGCCAGCAGCTTCGACACAGGGGCGGGGGGCAATGAGCAGTTCTTC.

The genes are TRBV7-6 and TRBJ2-5; D remains unclear. Per the germline V gene, CDR1 is SGHVS and CDR2 is FNYEAQ. V lost 2 bases and J lost 1, with 5 bases in between. The CDR3 runs 13 residues. The CDR3 nucleotides read TGTGCCAGCAGCTTATTCTCCCAAGAGACCCAGTACTTC. It is translated as CASSLFSQETQYF. Using reference TRBV7-6 and TRBJ2-5 for the parts outside the CDR3, the full variable domain is GAGVSQSPRYKVTKRGQDVALRCDPISGHVSLYWYRQALGQGPEFLTYFNYEAQQDKSGLPNDRFSAERPEGSISTLTIQRTEQRDSAMYRCASSLFSQETQYFGPGTRLLVL.

The chain is built from TRBV19 and TRBJ1-2; tentative D call: TRBD1 (6 bases). V lost 3 bases to trimming and J lost 1 base, with 18 bases between them. The CDR3 is 17 amino acids. Looked up from germline, CDR1 is LNHDA and CDR2 is SQIVND (reference sequence). Here the CDR3 DNA reads TGTGCCAGTAGTATGTTCTTGGACAGCGATTATAACTATGGCTACACCTTC. Translating gives CASSMFLDSDYNYGYTF.

This sequence joins TRBV2 and TRBJ1-2; 11 bases are shared with TRBD1. The V gene's germline CDR1 is SNHLY and CDR2 FYNNEI. Trimming took 6 bases from V and 5 from J; bases not matched to a gene: 11. The CDR3 has 16 residues. The CDR3 is CASSPWDRGAQYGYTF. As DNA, the CDR3 is TGTGCCAGCAGCCCATGGGACAGGGGGGCTCAGTATGGCTACACCTTC.